A selection of T cell receptor beta chains follows, all from one sample in a study of cytomegalovirus exposure and HLA in healthy donors. Here immunoSEQ multiplex PCR was the method, and the copy in TCRdb shows in-frame clones only, minus some. This sample carries some 71,000 clones, with around 1.6% going to the ten biggest clones. Sample: PBMCs. These receptors were collected from a woman in her twenties or thirties in good health and CMV-seronegative. CDR3s leave out the opening cysteine and the closing phenylalanine or tryptophan. The D gene is left open where the match is weak.

CDR3aa	d_gene	v_gene
ASSGGPETQY	TRBD2	TRBV30
ASSLRGGKETQY	TRBD2	TRBV6-6
ATSRDLAGGQETQY	TRBD2	TRBV15
ASSQGTGWFYGYT	TRBD1	TRBV4-1
ASSPHPWAGRGSTDTQY	.	TRBV7-3
ASIDSGQGDYEQY	TRBD1	TRBV2
SVVTGDSYEQY	TRBD1	TRBV29-1
ASSPGSGGSYEQY	TRBD2	TRBV5-8
ASSPISGTNTGELF	.	TRBV18
ASSLGLAASYQETQY	TRBD2	TRBV5-1
ASRQPGQDLLD	TRBD1	TRBV7-2
AWTVGQTSNQPQH	.	TRBV30
AWSRAGKNTEAF	.	TRBV30
ASSSRQPDTQY	.	TRBV7-2
SALPTGVYNEQF	TRBD1	TRBV29-1
ASSPAQGTNEKLF	TRBD1	TRBV6-5
ASSQGEGGGRTDTQY	TRBD2	TRBV4-2